This T cell receptor (beta chain) came from a study of PD-1 blockade in classical Hodgkin lymphoma. Study background: Patients were dosed intravenously with nivolumab at 3 mg/kg every 2 weeks. Findings and limits, study-wide: Among the patients, those starting nivolumab under 1 year after ASCT were excluded. Factors driving the repertoire differences, possibly disease activity or prior therapy, remain undefined.

The time point was: cycle 4 day 1 (C4D1), after less than 7 weeks of nivolumab. Each of the patients experienced relapse following autologous stem cell transplantation, and their brentuximab vedotin exposure differed. Germline V gives CDR1 SGHAT, CDR2 FQNNGV. This CDR3 region has 13 residues. Trimming took 5 bases from V and 3 from J; bases not matched to a gene: 2. As regards this clone: Its matching antigen is unknown.

Produced via immunoSEQ multiplex PCR; TCRdb's table is partial and in-frame only. Of 8,000 or so clones in the sample, roughly 80% are singletons; the top ten hold 25% to 30%. The chain is built from TRBV11-2 and TRBJ2-7; 9 bases match TRBD1. The source material was peripheral blood mononuclear cells (PBMCs), sampled before the fourth cycle of nivolumab. This TCR derives from a human donor with classical Hodgkin lymphoma. For the CDR3, the DNA is TGTGCCAGCAGCGCGGACAGGGGCTACGAGCAGTACTTC. Translating gives CASSADRGYEQYF.